Below are 14 T cell receptor beta chains sequenced from a single sample in a study of beta chain features in type 1 diabetes. TCRB transcripts that were expressed got sequenced, as all of the isolated RNA had been reverse transcribed. Repertoires were generated with immunoSEQ multiplex PCR, while TCRdb's copy carries only in-frame clones and drops some. Among 150,000 to 160,000 clones listed, roughly 10% were seen once. Specimen: central memory CD4+ T cells from blood. The origin of the receptors is a man between 18 and 29 years old in good health.

CDR3: CASSLQVSQPQHF. Written as DNA, the CDR3 is TGTGCCAGCAGCTTACAGGTATCTCAGCCCCAGCATTTT. The rearrangement joins TRBV7-2 to TRBJ1-5; D remains unclear. The CDR3 has 13 amino acids. Deletions cut 2 bases from V and 6 bases from J, with 8 bases between. CDR1 is SGHTA and CDR2 is FQGNSA in the germline V gene.

V and J are TRBV25-1 and TRBJ1-3; 11 nucleotides match TRBD1. V lost 4 bases and J lost 8; bases outside the gene matches: 13. The CDR3 totals 17 residues. CDR1 MGHDK and CDR2 SYGVNS come from the germline V gene. The CDR3, as DNA: TGTGCCAGCAGTGCAACACCCGGGACAGGGGGTAGATACACCATATATTTT. It translates to CASSATPGTGGRYTIYF.

In this sample, this clone turned up a few times. The chain uses TRBV9 and TRBJ2-2, with a possible D match to TRBD1 (6 bases). Trimming removed 0 bases at V and 7 bases at J, with 13 bases between. The CDR3 totals 15 residues. Per the germline V gene, CDR1 is SGDLS and CDR2 is YYNGEE. The DNA of the CDR3 is TGTGCCAGCAGCGTAGCGGACAGCCGGGGCGGGGAGCTGTTTTTT. It specifies CASSVADSRGGELFF.

The chain links TRBV29-1 to TRBJ2-5, with 7 bases identical to TRBD2. The CDR3 contains 14 residues. The germline V gene encodes CDR1 SQVTM and CDR2 ANQGSEA. Trimming at V came to 6 bases and at J to 5 bases, leaving 12 bases not matched to a gene. CDR3 in DNA: TGCAGCGTCTCTAAGCGTTTAGCGGGTGAGACCCAGTACTTC. Translated: CSVSKRLAGETQYF.

The chain employs TRBV4-2 and TRBJ2-1; 8 bases are a match to TRBD1. This CDR3 has 18 amino acids. Trimming removed 1 base from V and 10 bases from J; junction bases left unmatched: 18. Per the germline V gene, CDR1 is LGHNA and CDR2 is YNFKEQ. CDR3 region: CASSQGSPGQATSWEQFF. In DNA form, the CDR3 reads TGTGCCAGCAGCCAAGGTAGCCCGGGACAGGCGACATCATGGGAGCAGTTCTTC.

The chain carries TRBV30 and TRBJ2-6, with TRBD1 matching over 9 bases. Unmatched junction bases numbered 29, after V lost 7 bases and J lost 1 base. Germline V gene data show CDR1 as GTSNPN and CDR2 as SVGIG (reference sequence). The CDR3 runs 23 residues. The DNA for the CDR3 is TGTGCCTTCCTTCCCGGGAGTGTATTCGCCGGGACAGGGTTCAAGTCTGGGGCCAACGTCCTGACTTTC. Residues: CAFLPGSVFAGTGFKSGANVLTF.

This clone was detected many times. In DNA, the CDR3 is TGTGCCAGCAGTTTGGTTCAGGGAGGCCGACAGCCCCAGCATTTT. Translation gives CASSLVQGGRQPQHF. V usage is TRBV28 and J usage is TRBJ1-5, with a weak D call TRBD1 (5 bases). V was pared by 3 bases and J by 7 bases, with 16 bases between. The CDR3 sequence is 15 residues long. Germline CDR1 MDHEN, CDR2 SYDVKM.

This clone was found a few times. The rearrangement links TRBV5-1 to TRBJ2-1, with a possible D match to TRBD2 (6 bases). The CDR3 is 18 amino acids. CDR1 is SGHRS and CDR2 is YFSETQ in the germline V gene. V lost 7 bases and J lost 1, with 24 bases in between. CDR3 coding DNA: TGCGCCAGCTTTGTTAACTCGGGACTCGAGGGGTCCTACAATGAGCAGTTCTTC. As protein: CASFVNSGLEGSYNEQFF.

The CDR3 DNA reads as TGTGCCTGGAGTGGCTCGGGGGCCCAGTACTTC. Translating gives CAWSGSGAQYF. This sequence joins TRBV30 and TRBJ2-5; weak D call: TRBD2 (6 bases). The V end was cut by 1 base, the J end by 9 bases, with 9 bases between. The CDR3 extends over 11 amino acids. CDR1 is GTSNPN, CDR2 SVGIG, per germline (reference sequence).

This chain links TRBV5-4 with TRBJ1-2; D gene uncertain. This CDR3 spans 15 amino acids. Trimming took 4 bases from V and 4 from J, leaving 17 bases between them. Germline values: CDR1 SGHNT, CDR2 YYREEE (reference sequence). Here the CDR3 DNA reads TGTGCCAGCAGCGTATCAGGTTCCAATGCCTATGGCTACACCTTC. Translation: CASSVSGSNAYGYTF.

The rearrangement uses TRBV9 and TRBJ1-6, with D perhaps matching TRBD1 (5 bases). Germline V gene lookup returns CDR1 SGDLS and CDR2 YYNGEE. Trimming took off 4 bases at V and 6 bases at J, with 14 bases between the two ends. The CDR3 length is 15 residues. CDR3 loop: CASSLFGGSNSPLHF. CDR3 coding DNA: TGTGCCAGCAGCTTATTCGGGGGTAGTAATTCACCCCTCCACTTT. The full variable domain, in which reference TRBV9 and TRBJ1-6 provide the parts outside the CDR3, is DSGVTQTPKHLITATGQRVTLRCSPRSGDLSVYWYQQSLDQGLQFLIQYYNGEERAKGNILERFSAQQFPDLHSELNLSSLELGDSALYFCASSLFGGSNSPLHFGNGTRLTVT.

The chain combines TRBV4-2 with TRBJ1-5; TRBD1 is a possible D gene (6 bases). The ends were cut back, 2 bases at V and 5 bases at J, with 13 bases in the middle. The CDR3 loop spans 15 amino acids. CDR1 is LGHNA, CDR2 YNFKEQ, per germline. The CDR3 spells CASSQYGQPDQPQHF. In nucleotides, the CDR3 is TGTGCCAGCAGCCAATATGGACAGCCAGATCAGCCCCAGCATTTT.

This sequence joins TRBV15 and TRBJ2-1; D unclear. The V and J ends lost 5 bases and 10 bases respectively, with 15 bases between them. Germline assignment: CDR1 LNHNV and CDR2 YYDKDF (reference sequence). The CDR3 is 13 amino acids. This CDR3 is CATSGAALGEQFF. The CDR3 DNA follows: TGTGCCACCAGCGGAGCCGCTCTCGGCGAGCAGTTCTTC.

This clone occurred a few times. J is TRBJ2-5 and V is TRBV5-4; TRBD2 matches at 10 bases. V lost 0 bases and J lost 5; bases outside the gene matches: 4. CDR1 and CDR2 from the germline V gene are SGHNT and YYREEE (reference sequence). CDR3 length: 15 amino acids. The CDR3 DNA reads TGTGCCAGCAGCTTGGAGAGCGGGAGGGCCGAGACCCAGTACTTC. It yields the protein CASSLESGRAETQYF.